These T cell receptor beta chains were read from a single sample in a study of TIL therapy for anti-PD-1-resistant metastatic lung cancer. The data were produced by immunoSEQ multiplex PCR, yet TCRdb's version contains in-frame clones alone and is incomplete. The data show about 20,000 clones, with 83% seen just once and around 2.2% held by the top ten. Sequenced here: blood, sampled at baseline. Every receptor here comes from a person between 25 and 79 years old with non-small cell lung cancer. The CDR3 runs from the conserved cysteine through the conserved F or W. The D gene is left open where the match is weak. Rows give clone size only sometimes, using once, few, many, or a class for an expanded clone.

clone_size j_call d_call v_call cdr3_aa cdr3_nt
. TRBJ1-2 . TRBV19 CASRRDRTDSYGYTF TGTGCCAGTAGAAGAGACAGGACGGACTCTTATGGCTACACCTTC
few TRBJ2-1 . TRBV7-2 CASSLAGPREQFF TGTGCCAGCAGCTTAGCCGGCCCAAGAGAGCAGTTCTTC
. TRBJ1-1 . TRBV6-6 CASRRSNEGRPTEAFF TGTGCCAGCAGGCGGAGTAATGAGGGACGCCCCACTGAAGCTTTCTTT
few TRBJ1-5 . TRBV10-3 CAIRETLDQPQHF TGTGCCATCAGGGAGACGCTTGATCAGCCCCAGCATTTT
. TRBJ2-7 . TRBV6-1 CASSDLGASRAYEQYF TGTGCCAGCAGTGATTTGGGAGCCTCTAGGGCCTACGAGCAGTACTTC
. TRBJ2-1 TRBD2 TRBV10-2 CASSGPSGSKGEQFF TGCGCCAGCAGTGGTCCTAGCGGGAGTAAAGGTGAGCAGTTCTTC
. TRBJ1-1 . TRBV28 CASSWAPFAEAFF TGTGCCAGCAGTTGGGCCCCGTTCGCTGAAGCTTTCTTT
. TRBJ2-3 . TRBV6-1 CASSTVAGTDTQYF TGTGCCAGCAGTACCGTGGCGGGCACAGATACGCAGTATTTT
. TRBJ2-7 . TRBV27 CASSMGLEQYF TGTGCCAGCAGTATGGGACTTGAGCAGTACTTC
. TRBJ2-1 . TRBV7-2 CASSFQNNEQFF TGTGCCAGCAGCTTTCAAAATAATGAGCAGTTCTTC
. TRBJ1-1 . TRBV5-1 CASRSRRDQGRPEAFF TGCGCCAGCAGGTCGAGGAGAGATCAAGGGAGGCCTGAAGCTTTCTTT
. TRBJ2-3 . TRBV5-1 CASSPGFNTDTQYF TGCGCCAGCAGCCCGGGCTTTAACACAGATACGCAGTATTTT
. TRBJ2-6 . TRBV28 CASSFSPGRRYSGANVLTF TGTGCCAGCAGTTTCTCTCCAGGGAGGCGGTACTCTGGGGCCAACGTCCTGACTTTC
. TRBJ1-5 . TRBV19 CASSTRDDQPQHF TGTGCCAGTAGTACTAGGGATGATCAGCCCCAGCATTTT
. TRBJ2-7 TRBD1 TRBV11-3 CASSLDPTGGEQYF TGTGCCAGCAGCTTAGATCCGACAGGGGGAGAGCAGTACTTC
. TRBJ2-1 TRBD2 TRBV28 CASTQKTSGSLLWNEQFF TGTGCCAGCACTCAAAAGACTAGCGGGAGCTTGTTATGGAATGAGCAGTTCTTC
. TRBJ1-1 . TRBV7-9 CASSFRGGTEAFF TGTGCCAGCAGCTTCCGGGGGGGCACTGAAGCTTTCTTT
. TRBJ2-2 . TRBV29-1 CSVYRDTGELFF TGCAGCGTGTACAGGGATACCGGGGAGCTGTTTTTT
. TRBJ2-7 TRBD2 TRBV7-9 CASSREDEQYF TGTGCCAGCAGCCGGGAGGACGAGCAGTACTTC
few TRBJ2-1 TRBD2 TRBV28 CASSYGGVAGGLLSEQFF TGTGCCAGCAGTTATGGGGGGGTAGCGGGAGGACTCCTTAGTGAGCAGTTCTTC
. TRBJ2-1 TRBD2 TRBV9 CASSSSSTSGSLYNEQFF TGTGCCAGCAGCTCAAGTAGTACTAGCGGGAGTTTGTACAATGAGCAGTTCTTC
. TRBJ1-4 . TRBV28 CASSLPWENEKLFF TGTGCCAGCAGTTTACCGTGGGAGAATGAAAAACTGTTTTTT
. TRBJ2-7 TRBD1 TRBV28 CASSVNRGREQYF TGTGCCAGCAGTGTTAACAGGGGACGGGAGCAGTACTTC
. TRBJ1-2 . TRBV4-2 CASSQVGAFQF TGTGCCAGCAGCCAAGTCGGGGCTTTTCAATTC
few TRBJ1-1 . TRBV7-2 CASSLGVANTEAFF TGTGCCAGCAGCTTAGGTGTGGCTAACACTGAAGCTTTCTTT
. TRBJ2-7 . TRBV19 CASSSLAGLTYEQYF TGTGCCAGTAGCAGCCTGGCAGGGCTTACCTACGAGCAGTACTTC
once TRBJ2-7 TRBD2 TRBV27 CASSLLAGAQYEQYF TGTGCCAGCAGTTTACTAGCGGGGGCACAATACGAGCAGTACTTC
. TRBJ1-1 . TRBV9 CASSVGSRTRNTEAFF TGTGCCAGCAGCGTAGGTAGTCGGACCCGGAACACTGAAGCTTTCTTT
. TRBJ2-3 . TRBV6-6 CASSPLPSGGGDTQYF TGTGCCAGCAGTCCGCTCCCAAGCGGCGGAGGAGATACGCAGTATTTT
. TRBJ1-3 . TRBV10-3 CAISEHLPPGNTIYF TGTGCCATCAGTGAGCACCTCCCCCCTGGAAACACCATATATTTT
once TRBJ2-3 TRBD1 TRBV30 CAWRQGAGDTQYF TGTGCCTGGCGTCAGGGGGCGGGAGATACGCAGTATTTT
. TRBJ2-5 . TRBV10-3 CAISESWGVETQYF TGTGCCATCAGTGAGTCTTGGGGCGTAGAGACCCAGTACTTC
. TRBJ1-1 . TRBV5-1 CASSLDRANTEAFF TGCGCCAGCAGCTTGGACAGGGCGAACACTGAAGCTTTCTTT
. TRBJ2-2 . TRBV29-1 CSVGDTSTGELFF TGCAGCGTTGGGGACACGTCCACCGGGGAGCTGTTTTTT
. TRBJ2-3 TRBD2 TRBV7-2 CASSLGLAEWNF TGTGCCAGCAGCTTAGGGCTAGCGGAGTGGAATTTT
. TRBJ2-1 . TRBV7-9 CAIRPPGRADNEQFF TGTGCCATCCGCCCGCCGGGACGGGCCGACAATGAGCAGTTCTTC
. TRBJ1-2 TRBD1 TRBV19 CASQDRVSNYGYTF TGTGCCAGTCAGGACAGGGTATCTAACTATGGCTACACCTTC
once TRBJ2-1 TRBD2 TRBV4-3 CASSQSKTSGIVYNEQFF TGCGCCAGCAGCCAAAGTAAGACTAGCGGGATAGTCTACAATGAGCAGTTCTTC
. TRBJ1-1 TRBD1 TRBV2 CASSARDRGGTEAFF TGTGCCAGCAGCGCCCGAGACAGGGGGGGCACTGAAGCTTTCTTT
. TRBJ2-5 . TRBV5-1 CASSLTHRVGGETQYF TGCGCCAGCAGCCTTACGCACAGGGTAGGAGGGGAGACCCAGTACTTC
few TRBJ2-5 . TRBV7-9 CASSSPWTAEGQYF TGTGCCAGCAGCTCTCCCTGGACGGCCGAAGGCCAGTACTTC
. TRBJ2-3 . TRBV29-1 CSVEGSGAYRTDTQYF TGCAGCGTTGAAGGGTCCGGGGCGTACCGCACAGATACGCAGTATTTT
. TRBJ2-1 . TRBV12-5 CASGRPSGGVLNEQFF TGTGCTAGTGGCCGCCCTTCTGGCGGGGTACTTAATGAGCAGTTCTTC
. TRBJ2-1 . TRBV7-3 CASSSHSGSYNEQFF TGTGCCAGCAGCTCACATAGCGGCTCCTACAATGAGCAGTTCTTC
. TRBJ1-5 TRBD1 TRBV19 CASADRANQPQHF TGTGCCAGTGCGGACAGGGCGAATCAGCCCCAGCATTTT
. TRBJ1-5 . TRBV28 CASSRPNQPQHF TGTGCCAGCAGCCGACCCAATCAGCCCCAGCATTTT
once TRBJ1-6 . TRBV5-5 CASSLASAYNSPLHF TGTGCCAGCAGCTTGGCGTCAGCCTATAATTCACCCCTCCACTTT
. TRBJ1-5 . TRBV5-8 CASSLWLRSLSNQPQHF TGTGCCAGCAGCTTGTGGCTCAGAAGTCTTAGCAATCAGCCCCAGCATTTT
. TRBJ2-7 . TRBV7-3 CASSPHAELYEQYF TGTGCCAGCAGCCCTCACGCGGAGCTCTACGAGCAGTACTTC